These 26 T cell receptor beta chains originate from one sample sequenced in a study of neurological immune-mediated disorders. TCRdb re-called the 5' RACE reads with MiXCR, one entry per CDR3 protein. Of 87,000 or so distinct CDR3 sequences listed, around 3.5% are singletons. The sequenced material came from PBMCs. Every receptor here comes from a woman aged 45-60 years with multiple sclerosis.

This clonotype has ten or more counts. The chain has TRBV7-2 and TRBJ2-3, with 7 bases lining up with TRBD2. The CDR3 is 16 residues long. In germline, CDR1 is SGHTA, CDR2 FQGNSA. J gave up 0 bases and V 3 bases, and 6 bases lay outside the gene matches. CDR3 coding DNA: TGTGCCAGCAGCTTCTCTACGGGGGGAAGCACAGATACGCAGTATTTT. The encoded protein is CASSFSTGGSTDTQYF.

The chain employs TRBV7-9 and TRBJ1-4; no clear D gene. Germline V gene lookup returns CDR1 SEHNR and CDR2 FQNEAQ (reference sequence). V shed 1 base and J shed 3 bases, with 6 bases lying between them. This CDR3 contains 14 residues. CDR3 sequence (DNA): TGTGCCAGCAGCTTAGATCTACCTAATGAAAAACTGTTTTTT. This encodes CASSLDLPNEKLFF.

The chain couples TRBV27 to TRBJ2-7; the match to TRBD1 covers 7 bases. The CDR3 loop spans 12 amino acids. Germline CDR1 MNHEY, CDR2 SMNVEV (reference sequence). V lost 6 bases and J lost 7; bases outside the gene matches: 6. CDR3 coding DNA: TGTGCCAGCAGCGACAGGGCCAAAGAGCAGTACTTC. Residues: CASSDRAKEQYF.

Many counts were recorded for this clonotype. This chain links TRBV5-1 with TRBJ2-1; tentatively, D is TRBD2 (6 bases). V was pared by 0 bases and J by 4 bases, with 14 bases between. The CDR3 extends over 16 amino acids. The germline gives CDR1 SGHRS, CDR2 YFSETQ. The CDR3 region is CASSLGGDWEYNEQFF. For the CDR3, the DNA is TGCGCCAGCAGCTTGGGAGGGGACTGGGAATACAATGAGCAGTTCTTC.

This clonotype appeared many times. The chain recombines TRBV20-1 with TRBJ1-6; D might be TRBD1 (6 bases). Deletions cut 6 bases from V and 5 bases from J, with 11 bases between. This CDR3 spans 13 amino acids. Germline CDR1 reads DFQATT; CDR2 reads SNEGSKA (reference sequence). DNA of the CDR3: TGCAGTGCCAAGGGGGGGGATAATTCACCCCTCCACTTT. Encoded protein: CSAKGGDNSPLHF.

This clonotype was counted many times. The V call is TRBV6-1, the J call TRBJ1-5; D remains unclear. V was cut by 3 bases and J by 7 bases, with 10 bases left in between. CDR3 length: 13 amino acids. The V gene's germline CDR1 is MNHNS and CDR2 SASEGT. For the CDR3, the DNA is TGTGCCAGCAGTGAGGATACATGGCAGCCCCAGCATTTT. This sequence encodes CASSEDTWQPQHF.

Many counts were recorded for this clonotype. The chain recombines TRBV5-1 with TRBJ1-5, with D unresolved. Germline V CDR1 and CDR2: SGHRS, YFSETQ. With 0 bases removed from V and 4 bases from J, the gap between germline ends came to 11 bases. This CDR3 spans 15 amino acids. The CDR3 loop reads CASSLEPGRNQPQHF. Written as DNA, the CDR3 is TGCGCCAGCAGCTTGGAGCCAGGCCGGAATCAGCCCCAGCATTTT.

This clonotype was seen ten or more times. The chain joins TRBV20-1 to TRBJ1-2; D gene ambiguous. Germline V gene sequence: CDR1 DFQATT, CDR2 SNEGSKA (reference sequence). CDR3 size: 13 residues. Trimming stripped 3 bases from V and 1 base from J, with 9 bases between. Here the CDR3 reads CSASEGFNYGYTF. In nucleotides, the CDR3 is TGCAGTGCTAGTGAGGGTTTTAACTATGGCTACACCTTC.

This clonotype showed up many times. In DNA, the CDR3 is TGTGCCAGCAGCTCCCCGCGGGCCTATAACTATGGCTACACCTTC. This translates into CASSSPRAYNYGYTF. The chain links TRBV7-2 to TRBJ1-2; D is uncertain. The CDR3 totals 15 residues. The V end was cut by 4 bases, the J end by 1 base, with 13 bases between. Germline V lookup: CDR1 SGHTA, CDR2 FQGNSA.

This clonotype was recorded many times. The rearrangement uses TRBV5-6 and TRBJ1-5; 7 bases align to TRBD1. CDR1 is SGHDT and CDR2 is YYEEEE in the germline V gene. The CDR3 has 15 residues. V shed 9 bases, J shed 5 bases, and the junction held 14 bases outside the gene matches. DNA of the CDR3: TGTGCCACCCCACCAGGGGGGGACCCAGATCAGCCCCAGCATTTT. Translated, it gives CATPPGGDPDQPQHF.

This clonotype was seen a handful of times. A much larger clone lies a single base off, so this may be a read error. The chain employs TRBV7-2 and TRBJ2-5; the D gene is possibly TRBD1 (6 bases). Germline-derived CDR1 and CDR2 are SGHTA and FQGNSA. The CDR3 has 15 amino acids. The CDR3 bases are TGCGCCAGCAGCCCACCGACAGGAATCCAAGAGACCCAGTACTTC. Translating gives CASSPPTGIQETQYF.

This clonotype occurred a few times. The rearrangement joins TRBV5-1 to TRBJ1-2; D perhaps matches TRBD1 (6 bases). The V end lost 6 bases, the J end lost 5 bases, and 17 bases lay between the germline ends. Germline V lookup: CDR1 SGHRS, CDR2 YFSETQ. The CDR3 spans 14 residues. The DNA of the CDR3 is TGCGCCAGCAACTCACTGGGGGCAGGGTATGGCTACACCTTC. It translates to CASNSLGAGYGYTF. The full variable domain, rest sourced from reference TRBV5-1 and TRBJ1-2, is KAGVTQTPRYLIKTRGQQVTLSCSPISGHRSVSWYQQTPGQGLQFLFEYFSETQRNKGNFPGRFSGRQFSNSRSEMNVSTLELGDSALYLCASNSLGAGYGYTFGSGTRLTVV.

This clonotype was seen repeatedly, ten times or more. The rearrangement uses TRBV10-1 and TRBJ1-1, with TRBD1 identical over 7 bases. J gave up 7 bases and V 0 bases, and 5 bases lay outside the gene matches. The germline V gene encodes CDR1 WNHNN and CDR2 SYGVQD (reference sequence). CDR3 length: 14 residues. Here the CDR3 DNA reads TGCGCCAGCAGTGAGTCGGAGACAGGGTTTGAAGCTTTCTTT. This sequence encodes CASSESETGFEAFF.

This clonotype has a count of ten or more. This chain connects TRBV11-3 to TRBJ1-1; D perhaps matches TRBD1 (6 bases). The germline CDR1 and CDR2 sequences are SGHNT and YENEEA. With 5 bases removed from V and 6 bases from J, the gap between germline ends came to 16 bases. The CDR3 spans 14 residues. CDR3 sequence (DNA): TGTGCCAGCAGCCTGGGGGCAGGGGCTTCTGAAGCTTTCTTT. This codes for CASSLGAGASEAFF.

This clonotype was seen at least ten times. The chain couples TRBV20-1 to TRBJ1-3; D ambiguous. Trimming removed 3 bases from V and 0 bases from J, with 9 bases in between. Germline V lookup: CDR1 DFQATT, CDR2 SNEGSKA (reference sequence). This CDR3 is 14 amino acids long. As DNA, the CDR3 is TGCAGTGCTAGCGACGTCCTCTCTGGAAACACCATATATTTT. Translation gives CSASDVLSGNTIYF.

Many counts were recorded for this clonotype. The gene calls are TRBV7-2 and TRBJ2-1; the D is unclear. Germline CDR1 reads SGHTA; CDR2 reads FQGNSA. The CDR3 is 17 residues long. V shed 1 base and J shed 4 bases, with 17 bases lying between them. The CDR3 loop reads CASSLGASPQPYNEQFF. The CDR3 coding sequence is TGTGCCAGCAGCTTAGGGGCCAGCCCTCAACCGTACAATGAGCAGTTCTTC. Complete variable domain (other parts from reference TRBV7-2 and TRBJ2-1): GAGVSQSPSNKVTEKGKDVELRCDPISGHTALYWYRQSLGQGLEFLIYFQGNSAPDKSGLPSDRFSAERTGGSVSTLTIQRTQQEDSAVYLCASSLGASPQPYNEQFFGPGTRLTVL.

This clonotype was found many times. The chain uses TRBV15 and TRBJ1-4, with D possibly being TRBD1 (6 bases). Trimming took off 3 bases at V and 10 bases at J, with 15 bases between the two ends. The germline CDR1 and CDR2 sequences are LNHNV and YYDKDF (reference sequence). This CDR3 spans 14 amino acids. The CDR3 loop reads CATSSAGTMGKLFF. The CDR3 DNA reads TGTGCCACCAGCAGCGCAGGGACAATGGGAAAACTGTTTTTT.

In this sample, this clonotype turned up once. The conserved closing phenylalanine or tryptophan is absent in this CDR3, likely reflecting a read error. This chain joins TRBV20-1 and TRBJ1-5, with D unresolved. Trimming pared 6 bases from V and 8 bases from J, leaving 8 bases between. The CDR3 spans 10 residues. The germline CDR1 and CDR2 sequences are DFQATT and SNEGSKA (reference sequence). CDR3 amino acids: CSAHGEPQHN. The DNA for the CDR3 is TGCAGTGCCCACGGCGAGCCCCAGCATAAT.

This clonotype was seen at least ten times. The chain is built from TRBV2 and TRBJ1-1; D is unclear. Germline CDR1 SNHLY, CDR2 FYNNEI. This CDR3 comprises 11 residues. V was cut by 6 bases and J by 2 bases, with 4 bases left in between. CDR3 loop: CASSLNTEAFF. Here the CDR3 DNA reads TGTGCCAGCAGCTTAAACACTGAAGCTTTCTTT.

At least ten counts were recorded for this clonotype. The CDR3 region has the DNA TGTGCCAGCACTAAGGACAGGGCGAACACCGGGGAGCTGTTTTTT. This sequence encodes CASTKDRANTGELFF. The chain joins TRBV7-2 to TRBJ2-2, with 8 positions matching TRBD1. This CDR3 is 15 amino acids long. J was trimmed by 0 bases and V by 7 bases; bases with no gene match: 4. CDR1 is SGHTA and CDR2 is FQGNSA in the germline V gene.

This clonotype was found many times. The V call is TRBV10-2, the J call TRBJ2-5, with 9 positions matching TRBD1. This CDR3 region has 20 residues. With V trimmed by 5 bases and J by 2 bases, 21 bases remained unmatched. CDR1 is WSHSY, CDR2 SAAADI, per germline. The CDR3 reads CASSMGWTGDVRPSQETQYF. The CDR3 DNA reads TGCGCCAGCAGTATGGGTTGGACAGGGGACGTAAGGCCCTCACAAGAGACCCAGTACTTC.

The table lists this clonotype with many counts. The chain is built from TRBV12-3 or TRBV12-4 and TRBJ1-2, with D possibly TRBD1 on 6 matching bases. V shed 8 bases and J shed 2 bases, with 12 bases lying between them. There are 13 residues in the CDR3. Written as DNA, the CDR3 is TGTGCCAGCGCTCCGGGGGCAAACTATGGCTACACCTTC. Its translation is CASAPGANYGYTF.

This clonotype was found many times. The chain combines TRBV10-1 with TRBJ2-1; D is perhaps TRBD2 (7 bases). Deletions cut 1 base from V and 3 bases from J, with 19 bases between. This CDR3 has 18 residues. Per germline, CDR1 WNHNN and CDR2 SYGVQD (reference sequence). The CDR3 sequence: CASSELSMAGAFYNEQFF. CDR3 nucleotide sequence: TGCGCCAGCAGTGAGTTATCGATGGCGGGGGCATTCTACAATGAGCAGTTCTTC.

There are many counts of this clonotype. The gene calls are TRBV5-1 and TRBJ1-2; 9 bases are shared with TRBD1. Trimming removed 4 bases from V and 5 bases from J; junction bases left unmatched: 9. The CDR3 contains 15 residues. Germline CDR1 SGHRS, CDR2 YFSETQ. CDR3 in amino acids: CASSITTGGFYGYTF. The CDR3 region has the DNA TGCGCCAGCAGCATCACGACAGGGGGATTTTATGGCTACACCTTC.

This clonotype was seen many times. At one of its ends the junction is not consistent with the germline gene, which may arise from a read error. The chain employs TRBV7-7 and TRBJ2-3; 7 nucleotides align to TRBD2. Germline values: CDR1 SSHAT, CDR2 FNYEAQ (reference sequence). The CDR3 has 14 residues. The CDR3 loop is CASSRGGTTDTQYF. DNA for the CDR3: TGTGCTAGCAGCCGCGGGGGTACCACAGATACGCAGTATTTT.

This clonotype appeared a few times. Germline is not matched at one junction end, which may reflect a read error. This chain joins TRBV5-1 and TRBJ1-5; D is perhaps TRBD1 (6 bases). The CDR3 has 13 residues. In germline, CDR1 is SGHRS, CDR2 YFSETQ. The DNA of the CDR3 is TGCGCCAGCAGACGGGGGGACAATAAGACCCAGAATTTT. The encoded protein is CASRRGDNKTQNF.